This T cell receptor (beta chain) was found in a study of blood T cell repertoires in COVID-19 (dated by TCRdb to the early 2020s). Regarding the study in general: Samples covering the acute and convalescent phases of COVID-19 were provided by collaborators in the United States, Italy and Spain. The prospective study material was composed of cDNA or gDNA derived from T cells, B-cell-depleted T cells, or PBMCs. Subjects who had been exposed to COVID-19, were actively infected with it, or had recovered from it provided the deeply sampled blood TCRbeta repertoires that made up the dataset. Where available, HLA class I and class II types were obtained from metadata supplied by the sample provider rather than from assay-based typing. The repertoires were released in a freely available public database intended as a resource for research on the immune response to SARS-CoV-2. Nearly every sample came with metadata listing a de-identified subject ID, COVID-19 status, age in years and sex. The samples were drawn from two sources: the first 160 participants of the ongoing ImmuneRACE study, and 1,000 to 1,500 subjects contributed by 6 global collaborators. General findings and caveats noted by the study authors: The quantity of clinical and demographic metadata differed by source and by participant and was supplied without curation.

TCRbeta CDR3 regions were amplified from genomic DNA by means of the immunoSEQ Assay, a bias-controlled multiplex PCR. The source study handled its data this way. The number of nucleated cells in each sample was estimated by amplification of reference gene primers within the assay. To quantify the absolute abundance of each unique TCRbeta CDR3 rearrangement, sequence reads were collapsed and filtered. For each sample, productive Simpson clonality was calculated by taking the square root of Simpson's diversity index across productive rearrangements. What TCRdb holds here is the immuneACCESS table cut down to in-frame rearrangements. Part of the clones is not present; checked against another copy, under half of the missing clones reflect an unresolved V gene, and the others are unexplained. Clonal size and the V and J genes are those of that table, whereas D and trimming came from the DNA. The sample data list fewer than 300,000 clones, and over 65% of these were observed just once. The ten largest make up about 3% of the sample.

This clone was counted a single time. What antigen it recognizes has not been identified. No base quality values were provided; no much bigger clone lies one nucleotide off. Each collaborating institution followed its own protocols to collect whole blood in K2EDTA tubes. For TCRbeta analysis, collaborator samples were shipped as frozen whole blood, as isolated PBMCs, or as DNA extracted from either sample type. CDR1 and CDR2 are read off the germline V gene as MRHNA and SNTAGT. Including cysteine and phenylalanine, the CDR3 has 14 amino acids. The CDR3 DNA has 42 bases and is translated from base 1. Trimming accounts for 4 bases at V and 0 bases at J, while the number of junction bases matched to no gene is 2.

The receptor was isolated from a woman over 75 with acute or convalescent COVID-19. In this chain, TRBV6-4 is recombined with TRBJ1-1, and 7 junction bases match TRBD1. The specimen was peripheral blood. The bases read TGTGCCAGCAGTGCAGGGGGAGTGAACACTGAAGCTTTCTTT. It is translated as CASSAGGVNTEAFF.